This T cell receptor (beta chain) was sequenced in a study of metastatic and nonmetastatic thyroid tumors. Overall study: The comparison covered peripheral blood and tumor or nodule tissue in malignant and benign thyroid patients.

TCRdb re-called the PCR reads through MiXCR. The data show about 31,000 clones, more than 15% seen once. Germline CDR1 and CDR2: SGHVS and FQNEAQ. The trim removed 0 bases at V and 4 bases at J, leaving 6 bases unmatched. The CDR3 spans 16 residues. No treatment had been given to any patient before thyroid surgery. This clone was recorded at least ten times. No antigen is known for it. Whole-study findings and limits: Compared with benign nodules, malignant thyroid tumors were reported to have significantly higher TCR beta diversity in both blood and tumor.

V usage is TRBV7-8 and J usage is TRBJ1-2; 9 nucleotides agree with TRBD1. This TCR derives from a female donor with papillary thyroid cancer or a benign thyroid nodule (not recorded which). Some clones in this sample may be carry-over from other donors' samples. Specimen: blood. CDR3 coding DNA: TGTGCCAGCAGCTTAGCGCCACAGGGGGCTGTCTATGGCTACACCTTC. This codes for CASSLAPQGAVYGYTF.